This record looks at one T cell receptor beta chain sequence and its context. Its target is unknown. The data were obtained in a study of cytomegalovirus exposure and HLA in healthy donors. Whole-study results and caveats: Altogether, more than 150 TCR beta chains were recorded as cytomegalovirus-associated.

In the PCR, 60 Vbeta and 13 Jbeta primers were used. The method was immunoSEQ multiplex PCR; TCRdb's version includes in-frame clones alone and lacks a portion of them. The sample holds about 120,000 clones, 8% to 10% seen once. Germline loops: CDR1 MDHEN, CDR2 SYDVKM. CDR3 length equals 15 residues. J was trimmed by 6 bases and V by 1 base; bases with no gene match: 6. The sequence came from a man aged 25 to 40 in good health and CMV-seronegative. The chain joins TRBV28 to TRBJ1-2; 9 bases match TRBD1. Input material: PBMCs. The CDR3 DNA sequence: TGTGCCAGCAGTTTATCTTCGGGACAGGGTGATGGCTACACCTTC. This sequence encodes CASSLSSGQGDGYTF.